Shown below are 2 T cell receptor beta chains from a single sample sequenced in a study of T cell repertoires in cytomegalovirus infection. Their recognized antigens are unknown. TCRdb analysed the reads with MiXCR anew, one entry per CDR3 protein. The sample records around 570,000 distinct CDR3 sequences, around 40% being singletons. Sequences were derived from cultured PBMCs, sampled from culture after CMV antigen stimulation. Source of these receptors: a human donor in good health (CMV status not recorded). Some clones in this sample may be carry-over from other donors' samples.

The J gene is TRBJ2-3, the V gene TRBV7-3; D is unresolved. V lost 2 bases and J 5 bases, leaving 8 bases between the germline ends. The CDR3 contains 13 residues. Looked up from germline, CDR1 is SGHTA and CDR2 is FQGTGA. The CDR3 region has the DNA TGTGCCAGCAGCTTATTTGAGGAAGATACGCAGTATTTT. Translated: CASSLFEEDTQYF. The full variable domain, in which reference TRBV7-3 and TRBJ2-3 provide the parts outside the CDR3, is GAGVSQTPSNKVTEKGKYVELRCDPISGHTALYWYRQSLGQGPEFLIYFQGTGAADDSGLPNDRFFAVRPEGSVSTLKIQRTERGDSAVYLCASSLFEEDTQYFGPGTRLTVL.

The rearrangement links TRBV20-1 to TRBJ2-1; 8 bases line up with TRBD2. Per the germline V gene, CDR1 is DFQATT and CDR2 is SNEGSKA (reference sequence). J lost 2 bases, V lost 4 bases, and 4 bases had no gene match. The CDR3 spans 14 residues. The CDR3 sequence: CSATILAAYNEQFF. DNA for the CDR3: TGCAGTGCTACGATACTAGCGGCCTACAATGAGCAGTTCTTC.